One sample yielded the 9 T cell receptor beta chains listed below, sequenced in a study of T-cell reconstitution after alpha-beta-depleted transplantation in children. Preparation of the TCRbeta library used unique molecular identifiers. TCRdb re-analysed the PCR reads in MiXCR, keeping a single row per CDR3 protein. The sample holds 600,000 to 700,000 distinct CDR3 sequences; around 16% are singletons and the top ten take approximately 1%. Here the sequenced sample was PBMCs from the stem cell graft donor, taken from the stem cell graft. The receptor set was obtained from a human donor who donated a stem cell graft to a child with acute myeloid leukemia.

The V and J genes are TRBV7-2 and TRBJ2-5, with 8 bases lining up with TRBD2. The germline V gene encodes CDR1 SGHTA and CDR2 FQGNSA. The CDR3 length is 15 residues. Trimming removed 5 bases from V and 5 bases from J; junction bases left unmatched: 10. The CDR3 sequence: CASSQAGTSLETQYF. The CDR3 DNA reads as TGTGCCAGCAGCCAGGCGGGGACTAGTCTGGAGACCCAGTACTTC. Drawing the rest from reference TRBV7-2 and TRBJ2-5, the complete variable domain is GAGVSQSPSNKVTEKGKDVELRCDPISGHTALYWYRQSLGQGLEFLIYFQGNSAPDKSGLPSDRFSAERTGGSVSTLTIQRTQQEDSAVYLCASSQAGTSLETQYFGPGTRLLVL.

This clonotype turned up a few times. The chain has TRBV7-9 and TRBJ1-1, with TRBD1 matching over 7 bases. The germline gives CDR1 SEHNR, CDR2 FQNEAQ (reference sequence). The CDR3 covers 12 residues. J lost 11 bases, V lost 4 bases, and 7 bases had no gene match. In nucleotides, the CDR3 is TGTGCCAGCAGCTCCGGGACAGAGGGGGCTTTCTTT. Residues: CASSSGTEGAFF. The entire variable domain, with the rest obtained from reference TRBV7-9 and TRBJ1-1, is as follows: DTGVSQNPRHKITKRGQNVTFRCDPISEHNRLYWYRQTLGQGPEFLTYFQNEAQLEKSRLLSDRFSAERPKGSFSTLEIQRTEQGDSAMYLCASSSGTEGAFFGQGTRLTVV.

In this sample, this clonotype turned up many times. V and J are TRBV12-3 or TRBV12-4 and TRBJ2-3; the D call may be TRBD1 or TRBD2 (5 bases each). The CDR3 length is 15 residues. Trimming left V 5 bases short and J 1 base short, with 13 bases between. The CDR3 bases are TGTGCCAGCAGTCCCCAGAGGGGACGCACAGATACGCAGTATTTT. Its translation is CASSPQRGRTDTQYF.

This clonotype has just a few counts. The rearrangement uses TRBV28 and TRBJ2-7, with 9 positions matching TRBD1. V lost 3 bases and J lost 3; bases outside the gene matches: 6. The germline V gene encodes CDR1 MDHEN and CDR2 SYDVKM. The CDR3 consists of 15 residues. DNA of the CDR3: TGTGCCAGCAGTTTCCCAGGGACAGGGAGCTACGAGCAGTACGTC. Amino acids: CASSFPGTGSYEQYV.

The chain uses TRBV12-3 or TRBV12-4 and TRBJ1-3; no firm D call. The CDR3 sequence is 14 residues long. V lost 10 bases and J lost 0, with 13 bases in between. The CDR3 sequence: CANTVPDSGNTIYF. In DNA form, the CDR3 reads TGTGCCAACACGGTACCAGACTCTGGAAACACCATATATTTT.

The sample holds a few counts of this clonotype. The J gene is TRBJ2-6, the V gene TRBV7-9; 7 bases fit TRBD2. CDR3 size: 16 residues. The V segment lost 5 bases and the J segment 4 bases; nucleotides outside the gene matches: 8. Germline V gene sequence: CDR1 SEHNR, CDR2 FQNEAQ (reference sequence). CDR3 protein: CASSLERGNGANVLTF. The CDR3 DNA reads as TGTGCCAGCAGCCTAGAGCGGGGAAACGGGGCCAACGTCCTGACTTTC.

V gene TRBV7-9 combines with J gene TRBJ2-1; 7 positions match TRBD2. Germline V gene data show CDR1 as SEHNR and CDR2 as FQNEAQ (reference sequence). The CDR3 loop spans 15 amino acids. V dropped 3 bases and J dropped 4; count of bases not matched to a gene: 6. CDR3: CASSFIRGDYNEQFF. CDR3 nucleotides: TGTGCCAGCAGCTTCATACGGGGGGATTACAATGAGCAGTTCTTC.

CDR3: CATSRDQFGDTEAFF. The CDR3 DNA reads as TGTGCCACCAGCAGAGATCAGTTCGGGGACACTGAAGCTTTCTTT. The rearrangement uses TRBV15 and TRBJ1-1, with D unresolved. V lost 0 bases and J 3 bases, leaving 11 bases between the germline ends. The CDR3 covers 15 residues. Per the germline V gene, CDR1 is LNHNV and CDR2 is YYDKDF (reference sequence).

As regards this clonotype: With a much larger clone just one base away, this may be a read error. CDR3 protein: CAWSEPGYEQYF. The CDR3 DNA reads as TGTGCCTGGAGTGAACCGGGCTACGAGCAGTACTTC. The chain has TRBV30 and TRBJ2-7; D gene unclear. Per germline, CDR1 GTSNPN and CDR2 SVGIG (reference sequence). Trimming cost V 1 base and J 3 bases, with 7 bases left between them. The CDR3 loop spans 12 amino acids.